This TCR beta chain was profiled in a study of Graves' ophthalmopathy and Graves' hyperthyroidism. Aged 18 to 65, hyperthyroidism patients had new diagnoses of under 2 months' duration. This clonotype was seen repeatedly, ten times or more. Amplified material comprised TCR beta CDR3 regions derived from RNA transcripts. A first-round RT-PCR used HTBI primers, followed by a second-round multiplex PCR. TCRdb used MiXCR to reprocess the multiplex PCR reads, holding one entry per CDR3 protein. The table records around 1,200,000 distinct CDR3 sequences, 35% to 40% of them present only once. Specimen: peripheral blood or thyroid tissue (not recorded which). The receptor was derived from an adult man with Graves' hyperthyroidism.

The CDR3 region has the DNA TGTGCCAGCAGCACACCGACAGGGGATATTCTAGAGACCCAGTACTTC. This encodes CASSTPTGDILETQYF. The chain is built from TRBV7-2 and TRBJ2-5; 8 nucleotides align to TRBD1. Germline CDR1 SGHTA, CDR2 FQGNSA. Trimming took 5 bases from V and 4 from J; bases not matched to a gene: 12. CDR3 length: 16 amino acids. The variable domain in full, completed from reference TRBV7-2 and TRBJ2-5, reads GAGVSQSPSNKVTEKGKDVELRCDPISGHTALYWYRQSLGQGLEFLIYFQGNSAPDKSGLPSDRFSAERTGGSVSTLTIQRTQQEDSAVYLCASSTPTGDILETQYFGPGTRLLVL.